These 14 T cell receptor beta chains came from one sample sequenced in a study of shared clonotypes between healthy human individuals. Assay used: immunoSEQ multiplex PCR; TCRdb lists only in-frame clones, some missing. The data show approximately 480,000 clones, about 80% seen once. The specimen sequenced was PBMCs. The receptor source for this set is a woman aged 40 to 49 in good health. Some clones in this sample may be carry-over from other donors' samples.

V gene TRBV28 combines with J gene TRBJ2-7; the D is unclear. The CDR3 is made up of 14 amino acids. CDR1 and CDR2 from the germline V gene are MDHEN and SYDVKM. V was trimmed by 1 base and J by 5 bases, leaving 12 bases between them. CDR3 in amino acids: CASSLSSLGNEQYF. DNA for the CDR3: TGTGCCAGCAGTTTATCCTCCCTGGGAAACGAGCAGTACTTC. The variable domain in full, completed from reference TRBV28 and TRBJ2-7, reads DVKVTQSSRYLVKRTGEKVFLECVQDMDHENMFWYRQDPGLGLRLIYFSYDVKMKEKGDIPEGYSVSREKKERFSLILESASTNQTSMYLCASSLSSLGNEQYFGPGTRLTVT.

The chain uses TRBV7-7 and TRBJ2-1, with 7 bases fitting TRBD2. CDR1 is SSHAT and CDR2 is FNYEAQ in the germline V gene (reference sequence). Trimming cost V 4 bases and J 8 bases; bases outside gene matches: 5. This CDR3 contains 13 residues. The CDR3, as DNA: TGTGCCAGCAGCTACGGGGGAGGGGATGAGCAGTTCTTC. Translated, it gives CASSYGGGDEQFF.

This chain uses TRBV7-3 with TRBJ2-3; no definite D call. The CDR3 is 12 residues long. CDR1 and CDR2 (germline): SGHTA, FQGTGA. V lost 2 bases and J lost 4, with 4 bases in between. The CDR3: CASSLYADTQYF. As DNA, the CDR3 is TGTGCCAGCAGCTTATATGCAGATACGCAGTATTTT.

This clone was recorded once. The chain employs TRBV7-2 and TRBJ2-5, with D possibly TRBD1 on 6 matching bases. Germline CDR1 is SGHTA and CDR2 is FQGNSA. V lost 5 bases and J 1 base, leaving 14 bases between the germline ends. The CDR3 has 15 residues. The CDR3 bases are TGTGCCAGCAGCCCAACAGGGAACCTCCAAGAGACCCAGTACTTC. This translates into CASSPTGNLQETQYF.

This rearrangement joins TRBV10-3 to TRBJ2-1, with D unresolved. Germline lookup yields CDR1 ENHRY and CDR2 SYGVKD. This CDR3 is 11 amino acids long. V lost 9 bases, J lost 6 bases, and 9 bases lay in between. CDR3 protein: CAIRFTNEQFF. CDR3 sequence (DNA): TGTGCCATACGATTCACCAATGAGCAGTTCTTC.

The chain has TRBV19 and TRBJ2-3, with TRBD1 identical over 11 bases. The length of the CDR3 is 15 residues. In germline, CDR1 is LNHDA, CDR2 SQIVND (reference sequence). The ends lost 10 bases at V and 2 bases at J; junction bases unmatched: 8. Written as DNA, the CDR3 is TGTGCCACCCGGGACAGGGGGGACCCCACAGATACGCAGTATTTT. This sequence encodes CATRDRGDPTDTQYF.

This chain links TRBV11-2 with TRBJ2-1; the D is unclear. Trimming stripped 2 bases from V and 0 bases from J, with 11 bases between. CDR3 length equals 16 residues. From germline, CDR1 is SGHAT and CDR2 FQNNGV. The CDR3 sequence is CASSLSPDFSYNEQFF. In DNA, the CDR3 is TGTGCCAGCAGCTTATCTCCGGATTTCTCCTACAATGAGCAGTTCTTC.

The chain links TRBV4-1 to TRBJ2-3; 10 bases are shared with TRBD2. This CDR3 has 21 amino acids. CDR1 is MGHRA, CDR2 YSYEKL, per germline. The trim removed 0 bases at V and 5 bases at J, leaving 20 bases unmatched. CDR3 sequence (DNA): TGCGCCAGCAGCCAAGAACCCACCGGGAGGGGACTAGCGATGCAGCTAGATACGCAGTATTTT. Protein: CASSQEPTGRGLAMQLDTQYF.

J is TRBJ2-3 and V is TRBV7-2, with D possibly being TRBD2 (6 bases). Germline assignment: CDR1 SGHTA and CDR2 FQGNSA. Trimming stripped 10 bases from V and 0 bases from J, with 17 bases between. CDR3 length: 15 amino acids. The CDR3 sequence: CAIRRASSSTDTQYF. The CDR3 DNA is TGTGCCATCCGGAGGGCTTCTTCTAGCACAGATACGCAGTATTTT.

The CDR3 nucleotides read TGTGCCAGCAGCGGGGTACTAGCGGGGACTTCCTACGAGCAGTACTTC. Its translation: CASSGVLAGTSYEQYF. This rearrangement joins TRBV7-2 to TRBJ2-7; 10 bases match TRBD2. The ends lost 5 bases at V and 1 base at J; junction bases unmatched: 8. In germline, CDR1 is SGHTA, CDR2 FQGNSA. The CDR3 contains 16 residues.

This clone was seen at least ten times. The chain uses TRBV10-3 and TRBJ2-1; 8 nucleotides match TRBD2. In germline, CDR1 is ENHRY, CDR2 SYGVKD. The CDR3 sequence is 12 residues long. CDR3 coding DNA: TGTTCTTCAGCGGGAGCAAACAATGAGCAGTTCTTC. Residues: CSSAGANNEQFF.

The CDR3 spells CASSLGQGSEKLFF. The CDR3 region has the DNA TGCGCCAGCAGCTTGGGGCAGGGGTCGGAAAAACTGTTTTTT. This chain joins TRBV5-1 and TRBJ1-4; the D gene is possibly TRBD1 (6 bases). The germline V and J ends were trimmed by 0 bases and 8 bases, with 11 bases remaining between them. Per germline, CDR1 SGHRS and CDR2 YFSETQ. The CDR3 extends over 14 amino acids. Full variable domain (remainder filled in from reference TRBV5-1 and TRBJ1-4): KAGVTQTPRYLIKTRGQQVTLSCSPISGHRSVSWYQQTPGQGLQFLFEYFSETQRNKGNFPGRFSGRQFSNSRSEMNVSTLELGDSALYLCASSLGQGSEKLFFGSGTQLSVL.

The chain combines TRBV28 with TRBJ2-1, with 9 bases fitting TRBD1. Trimming removed 6 bases from V and 4 bases from J; junction bases left unmatched: 13. Germline-derived CDR1 and CDR2 are MDHEN and SYDVKM. The CDR3 contains 17 residues. The CDR3 region has the DNA TGTGCCAGCAGAACAACAGGGGGCGAGGGGGTTTACAATGAGCAGTTCTTC. Amino acids: CASRTTGGEGVYNEQFF. Full variable domain (outside the CDR3, taken from reference TRBV28 and TRBJ2-1): DVKVTQSSRYLVKRTGEKVFLECVQDMDHENMFWYRQDPGLGLRLIYFSYDVKMKEKGDIPEGYSVSREKKERFSLILESASTNQTSMYLCASRTTGGEGVYNEQFFGPGTRLTVL.

This chain joins TRBV27 and TRBJ1-1, with a possible D match to TRBD1 (5 bases). CDR3 length: 14 residues. Trimming pared 7 bases from V and 1 base from J, leaving 13 bases between. The germline gives CDR1 MNHEY, CDR2 SMNVEV (reference sequence). The CDR3 loop reads CASNMGLPNTEAFF. CDR3 DNA sequence: TGTGCCAGCAATATGGGACTGCCGAACACTGAAGCTTTCTTT.